The next 5 T cell receptor beta chains were all read from a single sample in a study of T-cell memory formation after mild COVID-19. TCRdb used MiXCR to reprocess the 5' RACE reads, holding one entry per CDR3 protein. The table records 350,000 to 450,000 distinct CDR3 sequences, roughly 20% of them present only once. The material sequenced was PBMCs or a T cell subset sorted from them (not recorded which). The receptors here all came from an adult woman who had mild COVID-19 (a few samples of this study predate the infection). Cell type and time point are not known.

The chain is built from TRBV5-6 and TRBJ1-1; D is undetermined. V shed 2 bases and J shed 5 bases, with 16 bases lying between them. CDR3 length equals 15 residues. Germline V gene data show CDR1 as SGHDT and CDR2 as YYEEEE. CDR3 sequence (DNA): TGTGCCAGCAGCTTTCGCGGCGCCAAAGTGACTGAAGCTTTCTTT. Translated: CASSFRGAKVTEAFF.

This clonotype was counted between two and nine times. The chain is built from TRBV5-1 and TRBJ1-1, with D uncertain. The CDR3 has 11 amino acids. Germline lookup yields CDR1 SGHRS and CDR2 YFSETQ. V dropped 6 bases and J dropped 1 base, with 4 bases sitting between them. The CDR3 nucleotides read TGCGCCAGCACCCAGAACACTGAAGCTTTCTTT. Translation gives CASTQNTEAFF.

The rearrangement links TRBV29-1 to TRBJ1-2; D is unclear. The CDR3 spans 13 residues. V dropped 4 bases and J dropped 6 bases, with 15 bases sitting between them. Per the germline V gene, CDR1 is SQVTM and CDR2 is ANQGSEA. For the CDR3, the DNA is TGCAGCGTTGCCGGGCCCTTGGGGAATGGCTACACCTTC. Amino acids: CSVAGPLGNGYTF. Filled out from reference TRBV29-1 and TRBJ1-2, the complete variable domain reads SAVISQKPSRDICQRGTSLTIQCQVDSQVTMMFWYRQQPGQSLTLIATANQGSEATYESGFVIDKFPISRPNLTFSTLTVSNMSPEDSSIYLCSVAGPLGNGYTFGSGTRLTVV.

The V and J genes are TRBV15 and TRBJ1-1; D is uncertain. The germline CDR1 and CDR2 sequences are LNHNV and YYDKDF (reference sequence). Deletions cut 1 base from V and 2 bases from J, with 8 bases between. The CDR3 has 14 amino acids. This CDR3 is CATSRGFVNTEAFF. CDR3 sequence (DNA): TGTGCCACCAGCAGAGGGTTCGTAAACACTGAAGCTTTCTTT.

V usage is TRBV24-1 and J usage is TRBJ2-2, with D possibly matching TRBD2 (6 bases). Germline-derived CDR1 and CDR2 are KGHDR and SFDVKD. CDR3 size: 14 residues. V lost 9 bases, J lost 2 bases, and 12 bases lay in between. The CDR3 bases are TGTGCCACCGACGGGGCGGGAAACACCGGGGAGCTGTTTTTT. Protein sequence: CATDGAGNTGELFF.